The clone carrying this TCR beta chain appeared many times. This sample is part of a study of T cells in Graves' hyperthyroidism and ophthalmopathy. Ophthalmopathy patients had Clinical Activity Score at least 3, NOSPECS grade at least 4, duration under 3 months. Exclusion of patients followed from uncontrolled infection, other autoimmune disease, pregnancy or lactation. The PBMCs had their origin in 10 ml of fresh peripheral blood. Amplification targeted TCR beta CDR3 regions from RNA transcripts. Initially, a first-round RT-PCR of the TCR CDR3 employed the HTBI primer set. A single record per CDR3 protein comes from TCRdb applying MiXCR to the multiplex PCR reads. This sample has fewer than 500,000 distinct CDR3 sequences; roughly 15% occur once, and the top ten carry about 13%. Sequenced: blood. This receptor was identified in a man younger than 35 with Graves' ophthalmopathy.

CDR3 sequence reads: CASSLVGGGSSNQPQHF. The DNA for the CDR3 is TGTGCCAGCAGTTTAGTTGGGGGGGGTTCTAGCAATCAGCCCCAGCATTTT. The V call is TRBV12-3 or TRBV12-4, the J call TRBJ1-5; D is perhaps TRBD1 (5 bases). This CDR3 spans 17 amino acids. V lost 1 base and J 0 bases, leaving 13 bases between the germline ends.